These 3 T cell receptor beta chains share one sample of origin, sequenced in a study of blood T cell repertoires in COVID-19 (TCRdb year 2020). Libraries came from the immunoSEQ multiplex PCR assay. TCRdb carries this immuneACCESS record with in-frame sequences only. Its versions omit some clonotypes, under half of them owing to an unresolved V gene in the studies checked, with the rest unexplained. For this sample the table gives about 150,000 clones, of which roughly nine tenths were detected only once. The top ten constitute around 5% of the sample. The sequenced material came from peripheral blood. The receptors here all came from a human donor in a cohort sampled during active COVID-19.

The chain combines TRBV10-3 with TRBJ2-3; 16 bases are shared with TRBD2. Germline loops: CDR1 ENHRY, CDR2 SYGVKD. The CDR3 spans 17 residues. Trimming took 0 bases from V and 5 from J; bases not matched to a gene: 2. The DNA of the CDR3 is TGTGCCATCAGTGAGTCGGGACTAGCGGGGGGGAAAGATACGCAGTATTTT. As protein: CAISESGLAGGKDTQYF.

This chain joins TRBV7-8 and TRBJ1-3; D remains unclear. This CDR3 has 14 amino acids. Germline V gives CDR1 SGHVS, CDR2 FQNEAQ. The ends were cut back, 1 base at V and 4 bases at J, with 8 bases in the middle. As DNA, the CDR3 is TGTGCCAGCAGCTTAGGTGCGGCAGGAAACACCATATATTTT. It codes for CASSLGAAGNTIYF.

V is TRBV6-5 and J is TRBJ2-7; 8 bases agree with TRBD2. The CDR3 is 13 amino acids. CDR1 MNHEY and CDR2 SVGAGI come from the germline V gene. With V trimmed by 6 bases and J by 5 bases, 6 bases remained unmatched. CDR3 protein: CASRTGLGDEQYF. As DNA, the CDR3 is TGTGCCAGCAGGACGGGACTAGGTGACGAGCAGTACTTC.